The rows below give T cell receptor beta chains drawn from one sample of a study of read filtering for tumor transcriptome and immune sequencing. TCRdb reprocessed the reads with MiXCR, giving one entry per CDR3 protein. Of about 90,000 distinct CDR3 sequences listed, over 9% are singletons. The material sequenced was a population of CD138-negative cells sorted from bone marrow. These TCRs come from a donor aged 40 or over with multiple myeloma. Each CDR3 is given with its conserved first and last residue. The D gene is left open where the match is weak. Some rows have no size entry. The others give once, few or many, or a class for an expanded clone.

clone size: many
D gene: TRBD1
V gene: TRBV29-1
J gene: TRBJ2-7
CDR3 protein: CSVDTDRGGEQYF
CDR3 DNA: TGCAGCGTTGACACTGACAGGGGTGGCGAGCAGTACTTC

clone size: many
D gene: -
V gene: TRBV3-1
J gene: TRBJ1-6
CDR3 protein: CASSQGQGGSPLHF
CDR3 DNA: TGTGCCAGCAGCCAAGGGCAGGGCGGTTCACCCCTCCACTTT

clone size: -
D gene: TRBD2
V gene: TRBV5-1
J gene: TRBJ2-1
CDR3 protein: CASSEGLADNEQFF
CDR3 DNA: TGCGCCAGCAGCGAAGGACTAGCGGACAATGAGCAGTTCTTC

clone size: many
D gene: TRBD1
V gene: TRBV20-1
J gene: TRBJ2-1
CDR3 protein: CSARGTRQGLSYNEQFF
CDR3 DNA: TGCAGTGCTAGGGGAACCCGACAGGGCCTGTCCTACAATGAGCAGTTCTTC

clone size: -
D gene: TRBD1
V gene: TRBV6-2/TRBV6-3
J gene: TRBJ2-1
CDR3 protein: CASTQRQGAGLAGLHSYNEQFF
CDR3 DNA: TGTGCCAGCACCCAAAGACAGGGGGCAGGGCTAGCGGGCCTTCACTCCTACAATGAGCAGTTCTTC

clone size: many
D gene: -
V gene: TRBV18
J gene: TRBJ1-4
CDR3 protein: CASSPTGTEKLFF
CDR3 DNA: TGTGCCAGCTCCCCGACCGGGACGGAAAAACTGTTTTTT

clone size: many
D gene: -
V gene: TRBV29-1
J gene: TRBJ2-7
CDR3 protein: CSVEVSGASYEQYF
CDR3 DNA: TGCAGCGTTGAAGTATCCGGAGCTTCTTACGAGCAGTACTTC

clone size: many
D gene: TRBD2
V gene: TRBV28
J gene: TRBJ2-5
CDR3 protein: CASSSGGASQYF
CDR3 DNA: TGTGCCAGCAGTAGCGGGGGCGCGTCCCAGTACTTC

clone size: many
D gene: -
V gene: TRBV20-1
J gene: TRBJ2-5
CDR3 protein: CSAREIQAGSQETQYF
CDR3 DNA: TGCAGTGCTAGGGAGATCCAAGCGGGTAGCCAAGAGACCCAGTACTTC

clone size: -
D gene: -
V gene: TRBV5-1
J gene: TRBJ1-5
CDR3 protein: CASSPGGTSNQSQHF
CDR3 DNA: TGCGCCAGCAGCCCCGGGGGGACATCTAATCAGTCCCAGCATTTC

clone size: many
D gene: TRBD2
V gene: TRBV4-1
J gene: TRBJ2-7
CDR3 protein: CASSQVPPGAGLTYEQYF
CDR3 DNA: TGCGCCAGCAGCCAAGTCCCCCCAGGAGCGGGGCTGACCTACGAGCAGTACTTC

clone size: -
D gene: -
V gene: TRBV12-3/TRBV12-4
J gene: TRBJ1-2
CDR3 protein: CASSRGPRGYTF
CDR3 DNA: TGTGCCAGCAGTCGAGGTCCGAGGGGCTACACCTTC

clone size: once
D gene: -
V gene: TRBV28
J gene: TRBJ2-7
CDR3 protein: CASSRTSPYEQYF
CDR3 DNA: TGTGCCAGCAGTCGAACTAGCCCTTACGAGCAGTACTTC

clone size: many
D gene: -
V gene: TRBV5-1
J gene: TRBJ2-5
CDR3 protein: CASSSMGGETQYF
CDR3 DNA: TGCGCCAGCAGCTCGATGGGAGGAGAGACCCAGTACTTC

clone size: many
D gene: -
V gene: TRBV29-1
J gene: TRBJ2-2
CDR3 protein: CSVGEGGNTGELFF
CDR3 DNA: TGCAGCGTTGGTGAGGGAGGAAACACCGGGGAGCTGTTTTTT

clone size: many
D gene: TRBD1
V gene: TRBV24-1
J gene: TRBJ2-1
CDR3 protein: CATNPGTGEVNEQFF
CDR3 DNA: TGTGCCACCAACCCCGGGACAGGGGAGGTCAATGAGCAGTTCTTC

clone size: -
D gene: -
V gene: TRBV29-1
J gene: TRBJ1-4
CDR3 protein: CSVDGGLSDAQCF
CDR3 DNA: TGCAGCGTTGACGGAGGGCTTTCAGATGCGCAGTGTTTT

clone size: many
D gene: -
V gene: TRBV7-3
J gene: TRBJ2-4
CDR3 protein: CASSLGGSRGKNIQYF
CDR3 DNA: TGTGCCAGCAGCTTAGGAGGGAGCCGGGGCAAAAACATTCAGTACTTC

clone size: -
D gene: TRBD2
V gene: TRBV4-1
J gene: TRBJ2-1
CDR3 protein: CASSRGTSENNGQFF
CDR3 DNA: TGCGCCAGCAGCCGCGGGACTAGCGAAAACAATGGGCAGTTCTTC

clone size: many
D gene: TRBD1
V gene: TRBV19
J gene: TRBJ2-5
CDR3 protein: CASSLGTGSYQETQYF
CDR3 DNA: TGTGCCAGTAGTCTTGGGACAGGGTCGTACCAAGAGACCCAGTACTTC

clone size: many
D gene: -
V gene: TRBV5-1
J gene: TRBJ2-4
CDR3 protein: CASSPDPGAQNIQYF
CDR3 DNA: TGCGCCAGCAGCCCGGACCCAGGGGCCCAAAACATTCAGTACTTC

clone size: many
D gene: -
V gene: TRBV7-9
J gene: TRBJ2-2
CDR3 protein: CASSPRGAGELFF
CDR3 DNA: TGTGCCAGCAGCCCCCGCGGGGCCGGGGAGCTGTTTTTT

clone size: -
D gene: -
V gene: TRBV29-1
J gene: TRBJ2-3
CDR3 protein: CSVGSPRNTQYF
CDR3 DNA: TGCAGCGTCGGGTCCCCTCGGAATACGCAGTATTTT

clone size: many
D gene: -
V gene: TRBV3-1
J gene: TRBJ2-5
CDR3 protein: CASSPLSETQYF
CDR3 DNA: TGTGCCAGCAGCCCCCTGTCAGAGACCCAGTACTTC

clone size: many
D gene: TRBD2
V gene: TRBV7-2
J gene: TRBJ2-1
CDR3 protein: CASSPTSGRVNEQFF
CDR3 DNA: TGTGCCAGCAGCCCGACTAGCGGGAGGGTCAATGAGCAGTTCTTC

clone size: many
D gene: TRBD1
V gene: TRBV3-1
J gene: TRBJ2-6
CDR3 protein: CASSQVDRGLSGANVLTF
CDR3 DNA: TGTGCCAGCAGCCAAGTGGACAGGGGGCTCTCTGGGGCCAACGTCCTGACTTTC

clone size: many
D gene: TRBD1
V gene: TRBV18
J gene: TRBJ2-7
CDR3 protein: CASSPQQGNYEQYF
CDR3 DNA: TGTGCCAGCTCACCACAACAGGGGAACTACGAGCAGTACTTC

clone size: -
D gene: -
V gene: TRBV10-3
J gene: TRBJ2-1
CDR3 protein: CAISESGQEQFF
CDR3 DNA: TGTGCCATCAGTGAGTCGGGTCAAGAGCAGTTCTTC

clone size: many
D gene: -
V gene: TRBV11-2
J gene: TRBJ2-1
CDR3 protein: CASSLSARNEQFF
CDR3 DNA: TGTGCCAGCAGCTTAAGCGCCCGCAATGAGCAGTTCTTC

clone size: many
D gene: -
V gene: TRBV5-1
J gene: TRBJ2-7
CDR3 protein: CASSLVQGASYEQYF
CDR3 DNA: TGCGCCAGCAGCTTGGTGCAGGGCGCCTCCTACGAGCAGTACTTC

clone size: medium-sized
D gene: TRBD2
V gene: TRBV7-9
J gene: TRBJ2-1
CDR3 protein: CASRLADEQFF
CDR3 DNA: TGTGCCAGCCGACTAGCGGATGAGCAGTTCTTC

clone size: many
D gene: -
V gene: TRBV7-7
J gene: TRBJ2-5
CDR3 protein: CASSLGTISQETQYF
CDR3 DNA: TGTGCTAGCAGCTTAGGCACGATTTCGCAAGAGACCCAGTACTTC

clone size: many
D gene: TRBD2
V gene: TRBV7-9
J gene: TRBJ2-1
CDR3 protein: CASSFTSGSRNEQFF
CDR3 DNA: TGTGCCAGCAGCTTCACTAGCGGGAGTAGAAATGAGCAGTTCTTC

clone size: many
D gene: -
V gene: TRBV7-2
J gene: TRBJ1-2
CDR3 protein: CASSLAGEAGGYTF
CDR3 DNA: TGTGCCAGCAGCTTAGCGGGGGAGGCAGGTGGCTACACCTTC

clone size: many
D gene: TRBD1
V gene: TRBV4-1
J gene: TRBJ2-7
CDR3 protein: CASSQVGRGQHEQYF
CDR3 DNA: TGCGCCAGCAGCCAAGTGGGAAGGGGGCAGCACGAGCAGTACTTC

clone size: many
D gene: TRBD2
V gene: TRBV29-1
J gene: TRBJ2-7
CDR3 protein: CSVISGSYEQYF
CDR3 DNA: TGCAGCGTGATTAGCGGGAGCTACGAGCAGTACTTC

clone size: many
D gene: TRBD2
V gene: TRBV10-2
J gene: TRBJ2-1
CDR3 protein: CALSGSGSSYNEQFF
CDR3 DNA: TGCGCCTTAAGTGGGAGCGGGAGCTCCTACAATGAGCAGTTCTTC

clone size: many
D gene: -
V gene: TRBV20-1
J gene: TRBJ2-1
CDR3 protein: CSAAEDSYNEQFF
CDR3 DNA: TGCAGTGCCGCGGAGGACTCCTACAATGAGCAGTTCTTC

clone size: many
D gene: TRBD2
V gene: TRBV6-2/TRBV6-3
J gene: TRBJ2-2
CDR3 protein: CASSPAEKRERTGELFF
CDR3 DNA: TGTGCCAGCAGCCCTGCCGAGAAGCGGGAGCGGACCGGGGAGCTGTTTTTT

clone size: many
D gene: -
V gene: TRBV5-5
J gene: TRBJ2-1
CDR3 protein: CASSSSATLSSYNEQFF
CDR3 DNA: TGTGCCAGCAGCTCCTCGGCGACGTTGAGCTCCTACAATGAGCAGTTCTTC

clone size: many
D gene: -
V gene: TRBV3-1
J gene: TRBJ2-7
CDR3 protein: CASSQGVSLLYSYEQYF
CDR3 DNA: TGTGCCAGCAGCCAAGGGGTCAGCCTTCTCTATTCCTACGAGCAGTACTTC

clone size: many
D gene: -
V gene: TRBV7-8
J gene: TRBJ2-1
CDR3 protein: CASSLGWLSNEQFF
CDR3 DNA: TGTGCCAGCAGCTTAGGTTGGCTCTCCAATGAGCAGTTCTTC

clone size: many
D gene: TRBD2
V gene: TRBV12-3/TRBV12-4
J gene: TRBJ2-3
CDR3 protein: CASSSGLAGDFVSTGTQYF
CDR3 DNA: TGTGCCAGCAGTTCGGGACTAGCGGGAGATTTCGTCAGCACAGGTACGCAGTATTTT

clone size: many
D gene: -
V gene: TRBV24-1
J gene: TRBJ1-1
CDR3 protein: CATSPRGGDTEAFF
CDR3 DNA: TGTGCCACCAGCCCCCGGGGCGGCGACACTGAAGCTTTCTTT

clone size: -
D gene: -
V gene: TRBV12-3/TRBV12-4
J gene: TRBJ1-2
CDR3 protein: CASSSRLYGYTF
CDR3 DNA: TGTGCCAGCAGTTCGAGGCTATATGGCTACACCTTC

clone size: many
D gene: TRBD1
V gene: TRBV7-2
J gene: TRBJ1-5
CDR3 protein: CASSLVGTGHQPQHF
CDR3 DNA: TGTGCCAGCAGCTTAGTTGGGACAGGGCATCAGCCCCAGCATTTC

clone size: many
D gene: -
V gene: TRBV5-1
J gene: TRBJ2-3
CDR3 protein: CASSLVATDTQYF
CDR3 DNA: TGCGCCAGCAGCTTGGTCGCCACAGATACGCAGTATTTT

clone size: -
D gene: -
V gene: TRBV11-2
J gene: TRBJ1-1
CDR3 protein: CASSLYRQENTEAFF
CDR3 DNA: TGTGCCAGCAGCTTATATCGACAGGAGAACACTGAAGCTTTCTTT

clone size: many
D gene: -
V gene: TRBV7-2
J gene: TRBJ2-5
CDR3 protein: CASSFSQEETQYF
CDR3 DNA: TGTGCCAGCAGCTTTAGCCAAGAAGAGACCCAGTACTTC

clone size: many
D gene: TRBD2
V gene: TRBV19
J gene: TRBJ2-2
CDR3 protein: CASSPGLAGAAGELFF
CDR3 DNA: TGTGCCAGTAGTCCAGGACTAGCGGGAGCGGCCGGGGAGCTGTTTTTT

clone size: many
D gene: TRBD2
V gene: TRBV14
J gene: TRBJ2-4
CDR3 protein: CASSLGTSAAKNIQYF
CDR3 DNA: TGTGCCAGCAGCCTCGGGACTAGCGCAGCCAAAAACATTCAGTACTTC

clone size: -
D gene: -
V gene: TRBV19
J gene: TRBJ2-2
CDR3 protein: CASSFRNTGELFF
CDR3 DNA: TGTGCCAGTAGTTTCCGAAACACCGGGGAGCTGTTTTTT